These 8 T cell receptor beta chains were all obtained from the same sample, sequenced in a study of T cell responses to AZD1222 COVID-19 vaccine. Measured with immunoSEQ multiplex PCR; TCRdb has only the in-frame clones, and not every one. Among under 110,000 clones listed, roughly 90% were seen once. The sample was peripheral blood, taken on day 0 of AZD1222 vaccination. The source is an adult in good health.

J is TRBJ2-3 and V is TRBV24-1; D is perhaps TRBD1 (5 bases). Germline V gene sequence: CDR1 KGHDR, CDR2 SFDVKD. This CDR3 region has 13 residues. Trimming shortened V by 4 bases and J by 3 bases, and 7 bases separated the two germline ends. CDR3 in DNA: TGTGCCACCAGTGACAGGGAAACAGATACGCAGTATTTT. Translated: CATSDRETDTQYF.

This clone was picked up one time. This sequence joins TRBV12-3 or TRBV12-4 and TRBJ2-7, with unresolved D. Trimming cost V 5 bases and J 1 base, with 3 bases left between them. The CDR3 spans 11 residues. CDR3 DNA sequence: TGTGCCAGCAGTCAATCCTACGAGCAGTACTTC. It codes for CASSQSYEQYF.

V and J are TRBV5-1 and TRBJ2-2; 10 nucleotides align to TRBD2. CDR1 and CDR2 from the germline V gene are SGHRS and YFSETQ. V lost 4 bases, J lost 5 bases, and 5 bases stayed unmatched. The CDR3 runs 15 residues. CDR3 bases: TGCGCCAGCAGCACCCTAGCGGGAGTGACCGGGGAGCTGTTTTTT. It codes for CASSTLAGVTGELFF.

The chain joins TRBV4-2 to TRBJ2-1; 10 nucleotides agree with TRBD2. V trimming: 1 base; J trimming: 4 bases; junction bases outside the gene matches: 4. The CDR3 sequence is 16 residues long. The V gene's germline CDR1 is LGHNA and CDR2 YNFKEQ. CDR3: CASSQGPAGGYNEQFF. The DNA for the CDR3 is TGTGCCAGCAGCCAAGGTCCAGCGGGAGGGTACAATGAGCAGTTCTTC.

This chain links TRBV9 with TRBJ2-2; no definite D call. The V gene's germline CDR1 is SGDLS and CDR2 YYNGEE. V shed 0 bases and J shed 2 bases, with 5 bases lying between them. The CDR3 runs to 14 residues. CDR3 coding DNA: TGTGCCAGCAGCGTAGCGGTAAACACCGGGGAGCTGTTTTTT. This codes for CASSVAVNTGELFF.

The J gene is TRBJ1-5, the V gene TRBV5-8; D perhaps matches TRBD1 (5 bases). Germline loops: CDR1 SGHTS, CDR2 YDEGEE. Between the trimmed V and J ends, which lost 1 base and 4 bases, there was a span of 12 bases. This CDR3 has 15 amino acids. The CDR3 DNA sequence: TGTGCCAGCAGCTTGTGGGGGGGAGGAAATCAGCCCCAGCATTTT. It yields the protein CASSLWGGGNQPQHF.

V is TRBV6-5 and J is TRBJ2-7, with TRBD1 identical over 7 bases. Germline V gene data show CDR1 as MNHEY and CDR2 as SVGAGI. The CDR3 runs to 14 residues. J gave up 2 bases and V 0 bases, and 1 base lay outside the gene matches. CDR3 DNA: TGTGCCAGCAGTTACTCGAGGGGGCCCTACGAGCAGTACTTC. This encodes CASSYSRGPYEQYF.

This chain joins TRBV7-9 and TRBJ2-3; a possible D gene is TRBD1 (6 bases). Germline V gene sequence: CDR1 SEHNR, CDR2 FQNEAQ (reference sequence). The V gene lost 4 bases and the J gene lost 1 base, with 9 bases spanning the gap. The CDR3 contains 14 residues. CDR3 DNA sequence: TGTGCCAGCAGCTCCTCAGGGGGCACAGATACGCAGTATTTT. Translation gives CASSSSGGTDTQYF.